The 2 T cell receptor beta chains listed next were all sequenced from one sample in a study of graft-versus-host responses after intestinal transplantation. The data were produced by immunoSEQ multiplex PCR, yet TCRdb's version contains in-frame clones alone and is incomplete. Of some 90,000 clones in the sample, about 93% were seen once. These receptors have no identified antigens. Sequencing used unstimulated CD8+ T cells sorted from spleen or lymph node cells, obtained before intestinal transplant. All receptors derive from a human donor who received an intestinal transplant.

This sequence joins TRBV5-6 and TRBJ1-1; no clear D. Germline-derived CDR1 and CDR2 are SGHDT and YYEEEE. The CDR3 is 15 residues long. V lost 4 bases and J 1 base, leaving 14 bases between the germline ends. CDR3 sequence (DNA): TGTGCCAGCAGCCCCTCGGTAGCGGGGAACACTGAAGCTTTCTTT. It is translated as CASSPSVAGNTEAFF.

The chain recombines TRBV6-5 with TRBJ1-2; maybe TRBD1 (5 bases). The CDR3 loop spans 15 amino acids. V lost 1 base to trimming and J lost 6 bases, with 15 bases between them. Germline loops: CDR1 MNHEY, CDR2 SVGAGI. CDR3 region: CASSYLRGAPNGYTF. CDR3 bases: TGTGCCAGCAGTTACTTAAGGGGCGCTCCCAATGGCTACACCTTC.